The 19 T cell receptor beta chains below were found in one sample sequenced in a study of blood T cell repertoires in COVID-19 (dated by TCRdb to the early 2020s). The library relied on the immunoSEQ multiplex PCR assay. Here the immuneACCESS table is served through TCRdb, limited to in-frame sequences with V and J called. Missing clones are a known gap in these copies; in checked studies unresolved V genes cover under half, and the rest lacks a known reason. Recorded for this sample are 300,000 to 350,000 clones; roughly 90% of them occurred a single time. Of the sample, about 7% is held by the ten largest clones. Specimen: peripheral blood. Receptors originate from a woman between 65 and 79 years old with COVID-19, enrolled during active disease.

The CDR3, as DNA: TGCGCCAGCTCCATCCGGGAGGGTAGCTATGGCTACACCTTC. It codes for CASSIREGSYGYTF. The chain has TRBV5-1 and TRBJ1-2, with D uncertain. The V end was cut by 7 bases, the J end by 4 bases, with 17 bases between. Germline CDR1 and CDR2: SGHRS and YFSETQ. The CDR3 is made up of 14 amino acids.

This clone came up once. CDR3 DNA sequence: TGTGCCAGCAGCCAGGGGGCCTCAACTAATGAAAAACTGTTTTTT. Amino acid sequence: CASSQGASTNEKLFF. The V gene is TRBV7-6, the J gene TRBJ1-4, with 8 nucleotides matching TRBD1. The J segment lost 0 bases and the V segment lost 5 bases, leaving 2 bases of the junction unmatched. The CDR3 spans 15 residues. Per germline, CDR1 SGHVS and CDR2 FNYEAQ.

V is TRBV2 and J is TRBJ1-4; D call uncertain. V lost 4 bases, J lost 4 bases, and 10 bases lay in between. Germline CDR1 is SNHLY and CDR2 is FYNNEI. There are 14 residues in the CDR3. DNA for the CDR3: TGTGCCAGCAGTGTTGAAAGCGGTAATGAAAAACTGTTTTTT. It yields the protein CASSVESGNEKLFF.

This clone showed up just a few times. The chain uses TRBV24-1 and TRBJ1-5, with 8 bases matching TRBD1. This CDR3 region has 15 residues. Per the germline V gene, CDR1 is KGHDR and CDR2 is SFDVKD. V lost 7 bases, J lost 0 bases, and 4 bases stayed unmatched. This CDR3 is CATSQGASSNQPQHF. In nucleotides, the CDR3 is TGTGCCACCAGCCAGGGGGCGAGTAGCAATCAGCCCCAGCATTTT.

V and J are TRBV11-2 and TRBJ1-1; no clear D. The CDR3 has 13 residues. Germline V gene lookup returns CDR1 SGHAT and CDR2 FQNNGV. Trimming cost V 3 bases and J 4 bases, with 9 bases left between them. The CDR3 bases are TGTGCCAGCAGCTTGGAGATTTCCACTGAAGCTTTCTTT. Translating gives CASSLEISTEAFF.

This clone was counted a few times. The genes are TRBV18 and TRBJ1-1, with 9 nucleotides matching TRBD1. J gave up 9 bases and V 3 bases, and 8 bases lay outside the gene matches. This CDR3 is built from 14 residues. Germline CDR1 is KGHSH and CDR2 is LQKENI. The CDR3 reads CASSPDRGQSKAFF. The CDR3 coding sequence is TGTGCCAGCTCACCGGACAGGGGTCAATCGAAAGCTTTCTTT.

J is TRBJ2-1 and V is TRBV7-2; 11 bases fit TRBD2. This CDR3 contains 13 residues. Per germline, CDR1 SGHTA and CDR2 FQGNSA. Trimming cost V 11 bases and J 10 bases; bases outside gene matches: 10. Written as DNA, the CDR3 is TGTGCCGGTGGACTAGCGGGCCCCTACGAGCAGTTCTTC. Its translation: CAGGLAGPYEQFF.

The chain combines TRBV14 with TRBJ2-4; 8 bases align to TRBD1. Germline V lookup: CDR1 SGHDN, CDR2 FVKESK. The CDR3 consists of 13 residues. Trimming took 5 bases from V and 9 from J; bases not matched to a gene: 6. CDR3 in amino acids: CASSARQGTIQYF. CDR3 nucleotide sequence: TGTGCCAGCAGCGCCCGACAGGGGACCATTCAGTACTTC.

This chain uses TRBV5-1 with TRBJ2-3; 9 bases are a match to TRBD2. Per the germline V gene, CDR1 is SGHRS and CDR2 is YFSETQ. V lost 4 bases to trimming and J lost 6 bases; unmatched junction nucleotides: 6. The CDR3 sequence is 14 residues long. CDR3 protein: CASSPRTSVDTQYF. Here the CDR3 DNA reads TGCGCCAGCAGCCCAAGGACTAGCGTGGATACGCAGTATTTT. The whole variable domain, remainder taken from reference TRBV5-1 and TRBJ2-3, is KAGVTQTPRYLIKTRGQQVTLSCSPISGHRSVSWYQQTPGQGLQFLFEYFSETQRNKGNFPGRFSGRQFSNSRSEMNVSTLELGDSALYLCASSPRTSVDTQYFGPGTRLTVL.

The V and J genes are TRBV24-1 and TRBJ2-2, with D perhaps TRBD2 (7 bases). Germline V CDR1 and CDR2: KGHDR, SFDVKD. The CDR3 spans 21 residues. V lost 3 bases and J 5 bases, leaving 30 bases between the germline ends. The CDR3 reads CATSDTRLLRGASAQTGELFF. CDR3 sequence (DNA): TGTGCCACCAGTGATACTCGACTCCTCCGGGGGGCCTCAGCTCAAACCGGGGAGCTGTTTTTT.

This chain uses TRBV24-1 with TRBJ1-2, with a tentative D call TRBD1 (5 bases). Trimming left V 3 bases short and J 7 bases short, with 11 bases between. The CDR3 has 13 amino acids. Germline assignment: CDR1 KGHDR and CDR2 SFDVKD. The CDR3 region has the DNA TGTGCCACCAGTGATCGAGACAGTGGTGGCTACACCTTC. This sequence encodes CATSDRDSGGYTF.

The chain recombines TRBV7-9 with TRBJ2-2, with 8 positions matching TRBD1. CDR1 SEHNR and CDR2 FQNEAQ come from the germline V gene (reference sequence). The CDR3 is 17 amino acids. V lost 2 bases and J lost 0; bases outside the gene matches: 5. The CDR3 loop reads CASSLNGGQANTGELFF. As DNA, the CDR3 is TGTGCCAGCAGCTTAAACGGGGGACAGGCGAACACCGGGGAGCTGTTTTTT.

The V call is TRBV24-1, the J call TRBJ2-6; TRBD2 might be the D (5 bases). V was shortened by 4 bases and J by 4 bases, with 10 bases between the two germline ends. The CDR3 extends over 15 amino acids. CDR1 and CDR2 from the germline V gene are KGHDR and SFDVKD. CDR3 region: CATSDLIAGANVLTF. For the CDR3, the DNA is TGTGCCACCAGTGACCTGATAGCGGGGGCCAACGTCCTGACTTTC.

Comments on this clone: This same CDR3 is encoded by further DNA sequences in the sample. The chain links TRBV27 to TRBJ2-7; 11 bases are shared with TRBD1. Germline V gives CDR1 MNHEY, CDR2 SMNVEV (reference sequence). With 3 bases clipped from V and 7 bases from J, the junction kept 5 bases outside the gene matches. CDR3 size: 14 residues. CDR3 amino acids: CASSFGQGAREQYF. The CDR3 nucleotides read TGTGCCAGCAGTTTCGGACAGGGGGCGCGGGAGCAGTACTTC.

The DNA of the CDR3 is TGTGCCAGCAGTGAAGCCCTACAGGGGGCGCGTTCACCCCTCCACTTT. It translates to CASSEALQGARSPLHF. The chain has TRBV6-1 and TRBJ1-6; TRBD1 agrees at 9 bases. Per the germline V gene, CDR1 is MNHNS and CDR2 is SASEGT. This CDR3 is 16 amino acids long. Trimming removed 0 bases from V and 9 bases from J; junction bases left unmatched: 6.

The gene calls are TRBV30 and TRBJ2-3; maybe TRBD2 (5 bases). Germline CDR1 is GTSNPN and CDR2 is SVGIG (reference sequence). Trimming removed 2 bases at V and 2 bases at J, with 17 bases between. CDR3 size: 16 residues. The CDR3 DNA follows: TGTGCCTGGAGTCCCGGGGTCGCGCGATCCACAGATACGCAGTATTTT. This encodes CAWSPGVARSTDTQYF.

This rearrangement joins TRBV10-3 to TRBJ2-5, with 13 positions matching TRBD2. The V gene's germline CDR1 is ENHRY and CDR2 SYGVKD. CDR3 length: 14 amino acids. Germline trimming cut 4 bases from V and 5 bases from J; bases unmatched to any gene: 1. The CDR3, as DNA: TGTGCCATCAGTGGACTAGCGGGGGGTGAGACCCAGTACTTC. Its translation: CAISGLAGGETQYF.

As concerns this clone: One end of the junction does not line up with germline, which may come from a read error. This chain connects TRBV4-1 to TRBJ1-1; 7 nucleotides agree with TRBD1. Germline V gene lookup returns CDR1 MGHRA and CDR2 YSYEKL. CDR3 length equals 17 residues. CDR3 sequence reads: CARSRQFSGTANTEAFF. In DNA form, the CDR3 reads TGCGCCCGCAGCCGACAGTTTTCCGGGACAGCGAACACTGAAGCTTTCTTT.

This rearrangement joins TRBV14 to TRBJ1-3; TRBD1 might be the D (5 bases). This CDR3 comprises 15 residues. The germline V and J ends were trimmed by 2 bases and 5 bases, with 13 bases remaining between them. Germline V gives CDR1 SGHDN, CDR2 FVKESK. CDR3 nucleotide sequence: TGTGCCAGCAGCCAATCCGACAGAAAAAGAAACACCATATATTTT. Translating it yields CASSQSDRKRNTIYF.